The text below deals with one TCR beta chain. The antigen is undetermined. The CDR3 runs to 16 residues. Looked up from germline, CDR1 is SQVTM and CDR2 is ANQGSEA. Trimming cost V 2 bases and J 2 bases; bases outside gene matches: 7. The data derive from a study of cytomegalovirus exposure and HLA in healthy donors. Study-level information: Earlier sequencing of approximately 200 million T cells yielded about 120 million unique TCR beta sequences. Within an early data release were around 87 million unique TCRs drawn from HLA-typed donors.

General observations from the study: Earlier analysis yielded a pattern in which most TCR beta V segments were productive about 90% or about 30% of the time.

60 Vbeta and 13 Jbeta primers were used in PCR. The repertoire was sequenced with immunoSEQ multiplex PCR; TCRdb's copy has only in-frame clones and lacks some. The clone table shows about 140,000 clones, with the ten largest holding about 2.2%. The sequence derives from a woman between 18 and 29 years old in good health and CMV-seronegative. Sequences were obtained from PBMCs. The V call is TRBV29-1, the J call TRBJ2-3, with 10 bases aligning to TRBD2. CDR3 loop: CSVEISTSGYTDTQYF. DNA of the CDR3: TGCAGCGTTGAAATATCGACTAGCGGGTACACAGATACGCAGTATTTT.